This T cell receptor beta chain comes out of a study of blood T cells in healthy people across ages. Study-level information: Per every two T cells, about one barcoded beta molecule was captured by template switching.

It was with a sample-barcoded 5' primer and a J-beta primer mix that a second PCR of roughly 6 to 11 cycles was run. TCRdb fed the 5' RACE reads into MiXCR, producing one record per CDR3 protein. The sample records over 1,500,000 distinct CDR3 sequences, around half being singletons. Healthy individuals of Caucasian origin from Russia, aged roughly 6 to 95, served as donors. The length of the CDR3 is 14 residues. Trimming cost V 7 bases and J 5 bases, with 18 bases left between them. The germline gives CDR1 SGDLS, CDR2 YYNGEE. The sequence was obtained from a woman between 40 and 55 years old in good health. The sample comprised blood. The chain employs TRBV9 and TRBJ2-5; tentative D call: TRBD2 (6 bases). Here the CDR3 reads CASGDGIRGETQYF. The CDR3 DNA reads TGTGCCAGCGGGGATGGGATCCGGGGGGAGACCCAGTACTTC.